These 14 T cell receptor beta chains originate from one sample sequenced in a study of early T cells in non-severe SARS-CoV-2 infection. Each CDR3 protein gets one entry after TCRdb re-called the 5' RACE reads with MiXCR. This table has around 20,000 distinct CDR3 sequences, 4% to 5.5% appearing once. The specimen sequenced was whole blood. The receptors come from an adult who was a healthcare worker with PCR-confirmed SARS-CoV-2 infection or an uninfected control (not recorded which).

Relative to its sample, this clonotype is medium-sized. This chain joins TRBV19 and TRBJ1-1; D is unclear. This CDR3 contains 11 residues. CDR1 is LNHDA, CDR2 SQIVND, per germline (reference sequence). V dropped 3 bases and J dropped 4 bases, with 3 bases sitting between them. The CDR3 loop is CASSIGTEAFF. The CDR3 DNA is TGTGCCAGTAGTATCGGCACTGAAGCTTTCTTT.

The chain uses TRBV29-1 and TRBJ1-2, with D tentatively TRBD1 (6 bases). CDR1 is SQVTM and CDR2 is ANQGSEA in the germline V gene. V lost 6 bases, J lost 6 bases, and 14 bases lay in between. This CDR3 comprises 12 residues. CDR3 sequence: CSVRGGEDGYTF. The DNA for the CDR3 is TGCAGCGTGAGGGGGGGCGAGGATGGCTACACCTTC.

This clonotype has ten or more counts. The V gene is TRBV11-2, the J gene TRBJ2-7, with a tentative D call TRBD2 (7 bases). CDR1 and CDR2 from the germline V gene are SGHAT and FQNNGV. This CDR3 region has 16 residues. Trimming cost V 5 bases and J 1 base, with 18 bases left between them. The CDR3 loop reads CASSPGVSGTSYEQYF. CDR3 in DNA: TGTGCCAGCAGCCCAGGGGTGAGCGGGACGTCCTACGAGCAGTACTTC.

In its sample, this clonotype was seen many times. The chain employs TRBV7-9 and TRBJ1-4; perhaps TRBD1 as D (5 bases). This CDR3 is built from 14 residues. Trimming stripped 4 bases from V and 7 bases from J, with 13 bases between. From germline, CDR1 is SEHNR and CDR2 FQNEAQ (reference sequence). For the CDR3, the DNA is TGTGCCAGCAGCTCAGGGACGGTTGGTGAAAAACTGTTTTTT. It translates to CASSSGTVGEKLFF.

The gene calls are TRBV7-8 and TRBJ2-2; 8 bases line up with TRBD1. This CDR3 region has 13 residues. CDR1 is SGHVS, CDR2 FQNEAQ, per germline. With V trimmed by 4 bases and J by 10 bases, 5 bases remained unmatched. CDR3 sequence: CASSSDREAELFF. CDR3 DNA sequence: TGTGCCAGCAGCTCGGACAGGGAGGCGGAGCTGTTTTTT.

This clonotype was observed many times. This rearrangement joins TRBV27 to TRBJ2-7; 9 bases align to TRBD2. Trimming cost V 6 bases and J 3 bases; bases outside gene matches: 12. This CDR3 has 16 residues. Germline assignment: CDR1 MNHEY and CDR2 SMNVEV (reference sequence). CDR3 sequence (DNA): TGTGCCAGCAGCCCCGCCCTCGGACTAGCGAACTACGAGCAGTACTTC. Its translation: CASSPALGLANYEQYF.

This clonotype has more than one count but fewer than ten. The V gene is TRBV7-2, the J gene TRBJ2-7; the D is unclear. Germline V gene lookup returns CDR1 SGHTA and CDR2 FQGNSA. The CDR3 covers 13 residues. V gave up 1 base and J gave up 1 base, with 5 bases separating them. The CDR3 DNA reads TGTGCCAGCAGCTTAGGGGTTTCCTACGAGCAGTACTTC. This gives the protein CASSLGVSYEQYF.

By sample share, this clonotype is medium-sized. V is TRBV5-1 and J is TRBJ2-7, with D perhaps matching TRBD2 (6 bases). Germline loops: CDR1 SGHRS, CDR2 YFSETQ. The V and J ends lost 6 bases and 4 bases respectively, with 17 bases between them. This CDR3 has 14 amino acids. Here the CDR3 reads CASTPPGSHYEQYF. The DNA of the CDR3 is TGCGCCAGCACCCCGCCCGGGAGTCATTACGAGCAGTACTTC.

This clonotype was observed at least ten times. J is TRBJ2-1 and V is TRBV18, with D perhaps TRBD2 (6 bases). V was clipped by 4 bases and J by 7 bases, with 11 bases between them. The germline gives CDR1 KGHSH, CDR2 LQKENI. CDR3 size: 13 residues. The CDR3 here is CASSRQGGNEQFF. The CDR3, as DNA: TGTGCCAGCTCACGCCAGGGAGGTAATGAGCAGTTCTTC.

The sample holds many counts of this clonotype. The rearrangement uses TRBV10-2 and TRBJ1-6, with D perhaps TRBD1 (5 bases). V was pared by 0 bases and J by 5 bases, with 14 bases between. The CDR3 length is 17 residues. Germline V gene data show CDR1 as WSHSY and CDR2 as SAAADI. The CDR3 loop is CASSESEGILNNSPLHF. The CDR3 coding sequence is TGCGCCAGCAGTGAGTCGGAGGGGATACTGAATAATTCACCCCTCCACTTT.

This clonotype was found many times. The gene calls are TRBV6-2 or TRBV6-3 and TRBJ2-6; D might be TRBD2 (5 bases). Germline lookup yields CDR1 MNHEY and CDR2 SVGEGT. The CDR3 sequence is 16 residues long. Trimming cost V 7 bases and J 1 base, with 14 bases left between them. Here the CDR3 DNA reads TGTGCCAGCACCTCCCCCCGGGAATCTGGGGCCAACGTCCTGACTTTC. Translated, it gives CASTSPRESGANVLTF.

The CDR3 DNA reads TGCAGCGTTGAAGTACCGGGACAGGGGGCGTCAGATACGCAGTATTTT. The encoded protein is CSVEVPGQGASDTQYF. The chain recombines TRBV29-1 with TRBJ2-3; 12 nucleotides agree with TRBD1. Germline-derived CDR1 and CDR2 are SQVTM and ANQGSEA. The CDR3 is 16 amino acids. V dropped 1 base and J dropped 4; count of bases not matched to a gene: 6.

In this sample, this clonotype turned up many times. The V gene is TRBV15, the J gene TRBJ2-1; 8 bases line up with TRBD1. The CDR3 is made up of 15 amino acids. Trimming cost V 5 bases and J 8 bases; bases outside gene matches: 11. Per germline, CDR1 LNHNV and CDR2 YYDKDF (reference sequence). The DNA for the CDR3 is TGTGCCACCAGCGGATTTCACAGGGGGTTCGATGAGCAGTTCTTC. This gives the protein CATSGFHRGFDEQFF. Filled out from reference TRBV15 and TRBJ2-1, the complete variable domain reads DAMVIQNPRYQVTQFGKPVTLSCSQTLNHNVMYWYQQKSSQAPKLLFHYYDKDFNNEADTPDNFQSRRPNTSFCFLDIRSPGLGDTAMYLCATSGFHRGFDEQFFGPGTRLTVL.

This clonotype showed up just a few times. The chain couples TRBV20-1 to TRBJ1-1; 8 bases line up with TRBD1. V trimming: 6 bases; J trimming: 3 bases; junction bases outside the gene matches: 9. The CDR3 loop spans 14 amino acids. The germline V gene has CDR1 DFQATT and CDR2 SNEGSKA (reference sequence). CDR3 nucleotide sequence: TGCAGTGCCCACGCCAGGGGGCAGGACACTGAAGCTTTCTTT. Its protein product is CSAHARGQDTEAFF.